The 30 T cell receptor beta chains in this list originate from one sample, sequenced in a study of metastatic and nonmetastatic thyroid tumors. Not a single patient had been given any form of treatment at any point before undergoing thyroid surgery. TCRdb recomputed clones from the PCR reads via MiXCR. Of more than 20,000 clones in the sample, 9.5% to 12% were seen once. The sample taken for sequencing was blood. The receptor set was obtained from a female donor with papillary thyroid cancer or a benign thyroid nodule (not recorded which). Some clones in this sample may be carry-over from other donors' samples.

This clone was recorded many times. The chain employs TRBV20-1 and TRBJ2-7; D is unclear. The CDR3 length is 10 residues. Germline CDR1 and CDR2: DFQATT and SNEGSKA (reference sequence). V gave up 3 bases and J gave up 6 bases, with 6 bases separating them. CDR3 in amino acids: CSASDGEQYF. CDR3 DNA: TGCAGTGCTAGTGACGGCGAGCAGTACTTC.

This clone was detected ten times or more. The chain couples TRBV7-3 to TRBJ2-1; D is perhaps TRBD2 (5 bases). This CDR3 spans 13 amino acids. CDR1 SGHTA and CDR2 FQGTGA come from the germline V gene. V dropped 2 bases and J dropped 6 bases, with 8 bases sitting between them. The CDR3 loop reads CASSLGLANEQFF. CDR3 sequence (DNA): TGTGCCAGCAGCTTAGGGCTAGCCAATGAGCAGTTCTTC.

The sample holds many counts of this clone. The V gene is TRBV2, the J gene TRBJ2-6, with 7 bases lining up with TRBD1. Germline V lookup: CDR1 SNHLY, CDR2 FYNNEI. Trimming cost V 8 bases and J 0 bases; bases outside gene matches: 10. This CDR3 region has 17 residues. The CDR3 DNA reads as TGTGCCAGCTTTAGACAGGGTCTTTTCTCTGGGGCCAACGTCCTGACTTTC. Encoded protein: CASFRQGLFSGANVLTF.

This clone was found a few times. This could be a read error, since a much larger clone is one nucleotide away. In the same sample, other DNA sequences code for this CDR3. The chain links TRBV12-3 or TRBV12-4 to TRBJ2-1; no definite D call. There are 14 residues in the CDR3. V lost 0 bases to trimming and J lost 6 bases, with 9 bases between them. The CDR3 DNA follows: TGTGCCAGCAGTTTAGCCGGTCCCTGCAATGAGCAGTTCTTC. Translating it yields CASSLAGPCNEQFF.

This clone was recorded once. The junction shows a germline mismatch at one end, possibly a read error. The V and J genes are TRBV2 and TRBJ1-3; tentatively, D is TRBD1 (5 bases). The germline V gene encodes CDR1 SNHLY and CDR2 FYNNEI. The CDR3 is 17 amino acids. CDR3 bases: TGTGCCAGCAATGAAGCGCTTCCGGGGGAGATTGGTAACACCATATATTTT. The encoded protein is CASNEALPGEIGNTIYF.

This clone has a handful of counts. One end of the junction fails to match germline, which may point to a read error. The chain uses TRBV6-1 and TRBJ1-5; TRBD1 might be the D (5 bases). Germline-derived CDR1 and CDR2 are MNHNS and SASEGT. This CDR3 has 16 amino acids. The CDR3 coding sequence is TGTGCCAGCAGTGAATGGAGGGGTGTTATCAATCGGCCCCAGCATTTT. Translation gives CASSEWRGVINRPQHF.

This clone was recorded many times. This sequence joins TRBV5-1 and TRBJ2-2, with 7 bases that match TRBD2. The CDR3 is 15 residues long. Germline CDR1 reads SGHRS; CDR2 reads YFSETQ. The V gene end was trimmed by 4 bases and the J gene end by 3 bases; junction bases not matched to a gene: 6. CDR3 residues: CASSRGVTDTGELFF. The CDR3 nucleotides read TGCGCCAGCAGCCGGGGGGTAACGGACACCGGGGAGCTGTTTTTT.

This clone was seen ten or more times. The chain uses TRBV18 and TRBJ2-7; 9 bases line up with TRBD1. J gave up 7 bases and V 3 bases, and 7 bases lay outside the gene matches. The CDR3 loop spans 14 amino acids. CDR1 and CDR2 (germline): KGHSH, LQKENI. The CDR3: CASSPGTGRREQYF. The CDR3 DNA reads TGTGCCAGCTCACCCGGGACAGGGCGTCGGGAGCAGTACTTC. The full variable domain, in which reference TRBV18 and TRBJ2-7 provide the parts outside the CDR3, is NAGVMQNPRHLVRRRGQEARLRCSPMKGHSHVYWYRQLPEEGLKFMVYLQKENIIDESGMPKERFSAEFPKEGPSILRIQQVVRGDSAAYFCASSPGTGRREQYFGPGTRLTVT.

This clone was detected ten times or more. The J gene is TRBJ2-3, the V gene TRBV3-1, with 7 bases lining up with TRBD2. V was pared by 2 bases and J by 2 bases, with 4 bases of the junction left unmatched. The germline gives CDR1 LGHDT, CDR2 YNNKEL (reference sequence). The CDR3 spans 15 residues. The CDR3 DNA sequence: TGTGCCAGCAGCCAAACTAGCGAGCCCACAGATACGCAGTATTTT. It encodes CASSQTSEPTDTQYF.

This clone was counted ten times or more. The CDR3 DNA reads as TGCAGTGCTGAGGACCTTACGAACACCGGGGAGCTGTTTTTT. The encoded protein is CSAEDLTNTGELFF. This sequence joins TRBV20-1 and TRBJ2-2; D remains unclear. Per germline, CDR1 DFQATT and CDR2 SNEGSKA (reference sequence). V was pared by 5 bases and J by 0 bases, with 10 bases between. This CDR3 has 14 amino acids.

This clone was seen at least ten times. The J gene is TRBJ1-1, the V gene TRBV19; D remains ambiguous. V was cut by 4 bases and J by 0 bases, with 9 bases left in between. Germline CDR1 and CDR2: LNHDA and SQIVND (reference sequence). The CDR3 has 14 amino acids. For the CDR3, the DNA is TGTGCCAGTAGTAGGGAAGATATGAACACTGAAGCTTTCTTT. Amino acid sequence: CASSREDMNTEAFF.

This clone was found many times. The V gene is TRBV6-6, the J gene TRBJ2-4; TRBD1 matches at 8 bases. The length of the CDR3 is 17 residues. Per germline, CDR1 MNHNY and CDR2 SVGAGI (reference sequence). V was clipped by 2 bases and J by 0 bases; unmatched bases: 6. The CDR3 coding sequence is TGTGCCAGCAGTTACCGCGGACAGGGACGAGCCAAAAACATTCAGTACTTC. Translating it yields CASSYRGQGRAKNIQYF.

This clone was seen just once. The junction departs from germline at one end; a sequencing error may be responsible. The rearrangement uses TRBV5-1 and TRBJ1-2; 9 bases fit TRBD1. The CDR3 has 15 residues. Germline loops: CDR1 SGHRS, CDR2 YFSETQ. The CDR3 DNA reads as TGCGTCAGCAGCTTGTTCACGGGACAGGGTCGTGGCTACACCTTC. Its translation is CVSSLFTGQGRGYTF.

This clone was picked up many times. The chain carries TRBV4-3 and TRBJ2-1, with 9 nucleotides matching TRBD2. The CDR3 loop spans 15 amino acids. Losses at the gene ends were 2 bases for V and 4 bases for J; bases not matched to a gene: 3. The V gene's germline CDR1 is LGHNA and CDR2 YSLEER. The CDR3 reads CASSQTSGYYNEQFF. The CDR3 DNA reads TGCGCCAGCAGCCAAACTAGCGGGTATTACAATGAGCAGTTCTTC.

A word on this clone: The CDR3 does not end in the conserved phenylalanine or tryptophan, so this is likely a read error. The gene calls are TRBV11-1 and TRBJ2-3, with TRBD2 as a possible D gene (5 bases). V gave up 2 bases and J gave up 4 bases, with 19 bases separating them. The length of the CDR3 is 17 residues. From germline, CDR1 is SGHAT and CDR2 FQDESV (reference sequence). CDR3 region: CASSLPPWRRGSDTQYS. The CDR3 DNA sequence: TGTGCCAGCAGCTTACCTCCTTGGCGGCGCGGGTCAGATACGCAGTATTCT.

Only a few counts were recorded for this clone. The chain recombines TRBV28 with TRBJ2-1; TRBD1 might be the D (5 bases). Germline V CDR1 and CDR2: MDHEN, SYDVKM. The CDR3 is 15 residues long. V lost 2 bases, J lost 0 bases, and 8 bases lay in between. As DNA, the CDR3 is TGTGCCAGCAGTTTAGAGACAGTCTCCTACAATGAGCAGTTCTTC. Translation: CASSLETVSYNEQFF.

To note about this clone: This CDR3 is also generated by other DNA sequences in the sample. CDR3 protein: CASSPAGLLHSYNSPLHF. CDR3 coding DNA: TGTGCCAGCTCACCAGCCGGACTACTCCACTCCTATAATTCACCCCTCCACTTT. The J gene is TRBJ1-6, the V gene TRBV18; D is ambiguous. Trimming removed 2 bases at V and 0 bases at J, with 14 bases between. This CDR3 comprises 18 residues. CDR1 KGHSH and CDR2 LQKENI come from the germline V gene.

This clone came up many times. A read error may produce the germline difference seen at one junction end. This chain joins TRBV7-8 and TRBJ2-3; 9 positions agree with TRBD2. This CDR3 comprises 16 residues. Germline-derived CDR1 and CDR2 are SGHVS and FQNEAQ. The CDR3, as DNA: TGTGCCAGCACCTTAACCCAGCGGGAGGAGACAGATACGCAGTATTTT. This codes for CASTLTQREETDTQYF.

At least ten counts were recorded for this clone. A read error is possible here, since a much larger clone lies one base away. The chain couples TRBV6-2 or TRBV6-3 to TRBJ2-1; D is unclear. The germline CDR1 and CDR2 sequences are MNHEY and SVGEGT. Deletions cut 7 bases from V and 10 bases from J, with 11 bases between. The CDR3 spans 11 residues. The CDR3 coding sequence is TGTGCCAGCATCCCGAGTTGGGAGCAGTTCTTC. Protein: CASIPSWEQFF.

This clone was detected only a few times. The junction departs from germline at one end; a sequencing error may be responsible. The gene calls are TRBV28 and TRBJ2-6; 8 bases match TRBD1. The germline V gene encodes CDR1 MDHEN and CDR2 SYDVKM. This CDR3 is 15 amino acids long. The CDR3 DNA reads TGTGCCAGCAGTTACAGGGGGACTGGGGCCAACGTCCTGACCTTC. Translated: CASSYRGTGANVLTF.

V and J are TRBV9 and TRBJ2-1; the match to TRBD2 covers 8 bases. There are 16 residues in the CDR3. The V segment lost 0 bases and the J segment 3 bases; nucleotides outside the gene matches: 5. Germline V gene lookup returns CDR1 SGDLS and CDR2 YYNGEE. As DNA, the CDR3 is TGTGCCAGCAGCGTAGTTGGTAGCGGGAACTACAATGAGCAGTTCTTC. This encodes CASSVVGSGNYNEQFF.

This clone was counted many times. The CDR3 nucleotides read TGTGCCAGTAGTAATGGACTGGTAGGGCAAGAGACCCAGTACTTC. It encodes CASSNGLVGQETQYF. The chain employs TRBV19 and TRBJ2-5, with D tentatively TRBD2 (5 bases). The CDR3 runs 15 residues. Trimming removed 4 bases at V and 2 bases at J, with 14 bases between. Germline V gene lookup returns CDR1 LNHDA and CDR2 SQIVND (reference sequence). Full variable domain (missing parts from reference TRBV19 and TRBJ2-5): DGGITQSPKYLFRKEGQNVTLSCEQNLNHDAMYWYRQDPGQGLRLIYYSQIVNDFQKGDIAEGYSVSREKKESFPLTVTSAQKNPTAFYLCASSNGLVGQETQYFGPGTRLLVL.

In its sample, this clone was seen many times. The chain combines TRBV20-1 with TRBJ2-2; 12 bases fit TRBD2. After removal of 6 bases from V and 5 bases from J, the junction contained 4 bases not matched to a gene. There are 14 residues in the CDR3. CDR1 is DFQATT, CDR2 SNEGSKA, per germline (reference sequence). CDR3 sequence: CSATSGRRTGELFF. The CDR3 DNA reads TGCAGTGCAACTAGCGGGAGGAGGACCGGGGAGCTGTTTTTT.

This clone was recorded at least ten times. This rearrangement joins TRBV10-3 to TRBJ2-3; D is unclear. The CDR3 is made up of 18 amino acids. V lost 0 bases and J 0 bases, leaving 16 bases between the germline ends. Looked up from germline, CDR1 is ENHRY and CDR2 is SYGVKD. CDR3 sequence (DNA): TGTGCCATCAGTGAGTCGCCCCATTTAGGCAGTAGCACAGATACGCAGTATTTT. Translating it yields CAISESPHLGSSTDTQYF.

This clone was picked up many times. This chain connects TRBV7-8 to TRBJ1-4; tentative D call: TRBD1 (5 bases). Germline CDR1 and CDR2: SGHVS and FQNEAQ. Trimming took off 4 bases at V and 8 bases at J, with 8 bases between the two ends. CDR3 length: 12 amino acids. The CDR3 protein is CASSSGAEKLFF. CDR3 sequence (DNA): TGTGCCAGCAGCTCTGGGGCAGAAAAACTGTTTTTT.

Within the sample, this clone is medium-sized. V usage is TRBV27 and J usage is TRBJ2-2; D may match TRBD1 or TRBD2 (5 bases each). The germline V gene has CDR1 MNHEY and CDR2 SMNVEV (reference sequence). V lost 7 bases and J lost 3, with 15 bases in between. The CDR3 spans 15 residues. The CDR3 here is CASNPSGAYTGELFF. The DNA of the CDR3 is TGTGCCAGCAACCCCTCCGGGGCCTACACCGGGGAGCTGTTTTTT.

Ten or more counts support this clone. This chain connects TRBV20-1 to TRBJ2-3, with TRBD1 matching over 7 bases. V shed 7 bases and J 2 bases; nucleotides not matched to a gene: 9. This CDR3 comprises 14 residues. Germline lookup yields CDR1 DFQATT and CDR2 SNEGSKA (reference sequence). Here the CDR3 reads CSVPGTVNTDTQYF. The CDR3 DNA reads TGCAGTGTTCCAGGGACAGTAAACACAGATACGCAGTATTTT.

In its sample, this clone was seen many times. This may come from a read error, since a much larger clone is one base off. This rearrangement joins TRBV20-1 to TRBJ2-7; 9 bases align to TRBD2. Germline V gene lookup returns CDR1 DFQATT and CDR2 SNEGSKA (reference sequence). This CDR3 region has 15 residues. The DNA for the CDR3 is TGCAGTGCTAGTGAGTTAGCGGGAGAATATGGCGAGCGGTACTTC. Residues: CSASELAGEYGERYF.

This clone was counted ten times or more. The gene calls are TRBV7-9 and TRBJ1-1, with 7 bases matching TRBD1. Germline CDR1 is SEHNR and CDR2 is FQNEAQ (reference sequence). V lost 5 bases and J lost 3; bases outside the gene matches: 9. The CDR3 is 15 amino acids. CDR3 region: CASSPPDREYTEAFF. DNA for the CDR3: TGTGCCAGCAGCCCCCCCGACAGGGAGTACACTGAAGCTTTCTTT. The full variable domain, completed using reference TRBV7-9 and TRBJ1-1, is DTGVSQNPRHKITKRGQNVTFRCDPISEHNRLYWYRQTLGQGPEFLTYFQNEAQLEKSRLLSDRFSAERPKGSFSTLEIQRTEQGDSAMYLCASSPPDREYTEAFFGQGTRLTVV.

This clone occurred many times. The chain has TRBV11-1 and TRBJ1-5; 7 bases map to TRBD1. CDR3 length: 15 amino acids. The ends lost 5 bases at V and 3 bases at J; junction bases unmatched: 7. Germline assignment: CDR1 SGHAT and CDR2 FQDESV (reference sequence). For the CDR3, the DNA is TGTGCCAGCAGCCCAGGGACAGAACCCAATCAGCCCCAGCATTTT. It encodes CASSPGTEPNQPQHF.